The T cell receptor (beta chain) described here comes from a study of preoperative IRX-2 immunotherapy in early breast cancer. Here immunoSEQ multiplex PCR was the method, and the copy in TCRdb shows in-frame clones only, minus some. The table has around 25,000 clones, over 85% seen once. Documented treatment: preoperative locoregional IRX-2 cytokine immunotherapy. Samples came from a phase Ib trial of preoperative locoregional IRX-2 cytokine immunotherapy. Germline loops: CDR1 SGHVS, CDR2 FQNEAQ. V lost 1 base and J 1 base, leaving 10 bases between the germline ends. The CDR3 runs to 15 residues. This chain connects TRBV7-8 to TRBJ1-2; weak D call: TRBD1 (5 bases). This specimen was tumor tissue, taken after IRX-2 immunotherapy. This sequence originates from a human donor with breast cancer. The CDR3 DNA follows: TGTGCCAGCAGCTTAGGGTCAGGGCTTAACTATGGCTACACCTTC. This sequence encodes CASSLGSGLNYGYTF.